This T cell receptor (beta chain) was found in a study of blood T cell repertoires in COVID-19. Whole-study context: Sites across the United States, Italy and Spain contributed samples from acute and convalescent COVID-19.

The CDR3 consists of 14 residues. V was pared by 8 bases and J by 1 base, with 12 bases between. Germline lookup yields CDR1 MGHDK and CDR2 SYGVNS. Original processing notes: Nucleated cell number was recorded as an estimate derived from reference gene primer amplification. The data were produced by immunoSEQ multiplex PCR, yet TCRdb's version contains in-frame clones alone and is incomplete. That table furnishes V, J and clone size, whereas the DNA furnished D and trimming. The sample contains 200,000 to 250,000 clones, over 70% of which appear only once. The study recruited exposed participants who had met a COVID-19 case within 2 weeks before entry. This clone was seen once.

This receptor was obtained from a woman in her 30s who had been exposed to COVID-19. Material: PBMCs or T cells enriched from blood (not recorded which). The J gene is TRBJ1-5, the V gene TRBV25-1; D unresolved. CDR3 DNA sequence: TGTGCCAGCTCACCTGAACTGAGCAATCAGCCCCAGCATTTT. Translation: CASSPELSNQPQHF.